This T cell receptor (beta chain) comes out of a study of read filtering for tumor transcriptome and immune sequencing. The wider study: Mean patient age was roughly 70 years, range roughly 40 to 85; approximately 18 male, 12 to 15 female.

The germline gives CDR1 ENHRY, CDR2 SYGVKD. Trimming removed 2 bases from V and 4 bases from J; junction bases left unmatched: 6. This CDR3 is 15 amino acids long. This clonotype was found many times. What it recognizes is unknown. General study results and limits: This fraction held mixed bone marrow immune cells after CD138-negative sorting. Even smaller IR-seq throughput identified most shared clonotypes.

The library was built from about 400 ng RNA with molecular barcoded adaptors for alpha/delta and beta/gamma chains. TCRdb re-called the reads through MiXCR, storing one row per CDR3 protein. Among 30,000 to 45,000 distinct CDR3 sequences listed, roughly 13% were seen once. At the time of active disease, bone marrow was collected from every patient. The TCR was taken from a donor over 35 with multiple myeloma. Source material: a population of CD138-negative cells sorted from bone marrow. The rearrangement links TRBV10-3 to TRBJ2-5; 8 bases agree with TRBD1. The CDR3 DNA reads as TGTGCCATCAGTGAGCCGGACAGGGCGGGAGAGACCCAGTACTTC. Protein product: CAISEPDRAGETQYF.